These 32 T cell receptor beta chains share one sample of origin, sequenced in a study of metastatic and nonmetastatic thyroid tumors. There were no patients who had received any treatment before thyroid surgery. TCRdb called clones again from the PCR reads with MiXCR. The sample lists about 16,000 clones, about 12% occurring once. Sequenced material: tumor tissue. Receptors were obtained from a female donor with papillary thyroid cancer or a benign thyroid nodule (not recorded which). Some clones in this sample may be carry-over from other donors' samples.

This clone was recorded many times. The rearrangement joins TRBV28 to TRBJ1-5; the D gene is possibly TRBD1 (6 bases). Trimming cost V 5 bases and J 4 bases, with 18 bases left between them. CDR3 length: 16 amino acids. Germline V gives CDR1 MDHEN, CDR2 SYDVKM. CDR3 sequence: CASSPPARGRNQPQHF. CDR3 DNA sequence: TGTGCCAGCAGTCCCCCGGCCAGGGGACGTAATCAGCCCCAGCATTTT. Variable domain in full (rest from reference TRBV28 and TRBJ1-5): DVKVTQSSRYLVKRTGEKVFLECVQDMDHENMFWYRQDPGLGLRLIYFSYDVKMKEKGDIPEGYSVSREKKERFSLILESASTNQTSMYLCASSPPARGRNQPQHFGDGTRLSIL.

This clone was observed many times. This chain joins TRBV6-1 and TRBJ2-3, with a weak D call TRBD2 (5 bases). V was pared by 5 bases and J by 3 bases, with 12 bases between. Germline CDR1 is MNHNS and CDR2 is SASEGT. The CDR3 covers 14 residues. In nucleotides, the CDR3 is TGTGCCAGCAGTTATTACGGGGAAACAGATACGCAGTATTTT. Translation: CASSYYGETDTQYF.

This clone was picked up many times. A much larger clone is a single base away; this may be a read error. The same CDR3 also results from other DNA sequences found in this sample. The V gene is TRBV7-2, the J gene TRBJ2-7, with D unclear. CDR1 and CDR2 (germline): SGHTA, FQGNSA. Trimming took 2 bases from V and 3 from J, leaving 8 bases between them. The CDR3 consists of 13 residues. The CDR3 sequence is CASSLRTVYEQYF. CDR3 in DNA: TGTGCCAGCAGCTTAAGGACGGTCTACGAGCAGTACTTC.

This clone was recorded at least ten times. The CDR3: CSARGNRLYGYTF. The CDR3 bases are TGCAGTGCTAGAGGGAACAGGCTGTATGGCTACACCTTC. This chain connects TRBV20-1 to TRBJ1-2; D possibly corresponds to TRBD1 (5 bases). The CDR3 contains 13 residues. Germline V gene sequence: CDR1 DFQATT, CDR2 SNEGSKA (reference sequence). With 1 base removed from V and 5 bases from J, the gap between germline ends came to 11 bases.

The sample holds many counts of this clone. The chain carries TRBV6-5 and TRBJ1-5; D is unclear. Germline V lookup: CDR1 MNHEY, CDR2 SVGAGI. CDR3 size: 14 residues. Trimming stripped 2 bases from V and 3 bases from J, with 8 bases between. DNA for the CDR3: TGTGCCAGCAGTTACACGGGGTCCAATCAGCCCCAGCATTTT. Its protein is CASSYTGSNQPQHF.

There are many counts of this clone. The chain couples TRBV10-3 to TRBJ2-7; D unclear. The CDR3 is 12 amino acids. CDR1 and CDR2 (germline): ENHRY, SYGVKD. Trimming cost V 7 bases and J 3 bases, with 10 bases left between them. The CDR3 sequence is CAIMGWDYEQYF. In DNA form, the CDR3 reads TGTGCCATCATGGGTTGGGACTACGAGCAGTACTTC.

This clone showed up many times. J is TRBJ1-1 and V is TRBV5-1; 7 bases map to TRBD1. Germline trimming cut 0 bases from V and 5 bases from J; bases unmatched to any gene: 10. Germline lookup yields CDR1 SGHRS and CDR2 YFSETQ. CDR3 size: 16 residues. The CDR3 protein is CASSLVGGGSITEAFF. The CDR3 bases are TGCGCCAGCAGCTTGGTAGGGGGCGGATCAATTACTGAAGCTTTCTTT.

This clone has at least ten counts. CDR3 amino acids: CASSPGLAFVDEQFF. Here the CDR3 DNA reads TGTGCCAGCAGCCCAGGACTAGCGTTTGTTGATGAGCAGTTCTTC. The chain uses TRBV11-3 and TRBJ2-1; 9 nucleotides match TRBD2. V trimming: 5 bases; J trimming: 8 bases; junction bases outside the gene matches: 10. The V gene's germline CDR1 is SGHNT and CDR2 YENEEA. This CDR3 spans 15 amino acids.

This clone occurred many times. The chain joins TRBV27 to TRBJ2-7; tentative D call: TRBD1 (6 bases). The CDR3 sequence is 15 residues long. Per the germline V gene, CDR1 is MNHEY and CDR2 is SMNVEV (reference sequence). With 2 bases removed from V and 7 bases from J, the gap between germline ends came to 18 bases. CDR3 protein: CASSLLGARTGEQYF. The CDR3 nucleotides read TGTGCCAGCAGTTTACTGGGGGCTCGAACGGGAGAGCAGTACTTC.

Sample share makes this clone medium-sized (0.01 to 0.1%). The chain uses TRBV5-4 and TRBJ2-2, with 10 bases aligning to TRBD1. The CDR3 covers 18 residues. The V segment lost 3 bases and the J segment 3 bases; nucleotides outside the gene matches: 11. Looked up from germline, CDR1 is SGHNT and CDR2 is YYREEE (reference sequence). CDR3 DNA: TGTGCCAGCAGCTCGCCCACTGACAGGGGGCCGGACACCGGGGAGCTGTTTTTT. Translated: CASSSPTDRGPDTGELFF.

At least ten counts were recorded for this clone. The chain uses TRBV20-1 and TRBJ1-2; 7 bases align to TRBD1. The V gene's germline CDR1 is DFQATT and CDR2 SNEGSKA (reference sequence). V lost 4 bases and J lost 2; bases outside the gene matches: 7. The CDR3 loop spans 14 amino acids. The CDR3 here is CSATSGQPNYGYTF. CDR3 in DNA: TGCAGTGCTACCTCGGGACAGCCGAACTATGGCTACACCTTC.

J is TRBJ2-3 and V is TRBV7-6; 8 bases agree with TRBD1. V gave up 2 bases and J gave up 4 bases; unmatched junction bases: 5. The CDR3 totals 15 residues. From germline, CDR1 is SGHVS and CDR2 FNYEAQ. The CDR3 coding sequence is TGTGCCAGCAGCTTAACAGGGGGAATATCAGATACGCAGTATTTT. It specifies CASSLTGGISDTQYF.

The V call is TRBV11-1, the J call TRBJ1-1; TRBD1 is a possible D gene (6 bases). This CDR3 is 16 amino acids long. Germline CDR1 and CDR2: SGHAT and FQDESV (reference sequence). V was pared by 2 bases and J by 10 bases, with 23 bases between. Written as DNA, the CDR3 is TGTGCCAGCAGCTTACCTTCATCCGGGACACCCTCGGGAGCTTTCTTT. Its protein product is CASSLPSSGTPSGAFF.

The sample holds many counts of this clone. The CDR3, as DNA: TGTGCCAGCAGCTTATTTTGGGGGCAGACCCAGTACTTC. Its translation is CASSLFWGQTQYF. The chain employs TRBV7-3 and TRBJ2-5; a possible D gene is TRBD1 (6 bases). The CDR3 has 13 amino acids. Germline CDR1 reads SGHTA; CDR2 reads FQGTGA. Trimming left V 2 bases short and J 6 bases short, with 10 bases between.

Ten or more counts support this clone. The chain employs TRBV15 and TRBJ2-3, with 11 bases that match TRBD2. With 6 bases clipped from V and 3 bases from J, the junction kept 2 bases outside the gene matches. CDR3 length equals 14 residues. Germline CDR1 LNHNV, CDR2 YYDKDF (reference sequence). CDR3 coding DNA: TGTGCCACCAGGTTAGCGGGAGGGACAGATACGCAGTATTTT. Protein product: CATRLAGGTDTQYF. Full variable domain (rest looked up from reference TRBV15 and TRBJ2-3): DAMVIQNPRYQVTQFGKPVTLSCSQTLNHNVMYWYQQKSSQAPKLLFHYYDKDFNNEADTPDNFQSRRPNTSFCFLDIRSPGLGDTAMYLCATRLAGGTDTQYFGPGTRLTVL.

As to this clone: One end of the junction is discordant with germline, which a read error may explain. The rearrangement joins TRBV6-4 to TRBJ2-7; a possible D gene is TRBD1 (7 bases). Germline CDR1 MRHNA, CDR2 SNTAGT. The CDR3 runs 15 residues. This CDR3 is CASSYSEQGGYEQYF. CDR3 coding DNA: TGTGCCAGCAGTTACTCGGAGCAGGGGGGATACGAGCAGTACTTC.

This clone appeared a few times. The chain uses TRBV20-1 and TRBJ2-5; D remains unclear. This CDR3 region has 12 residues. Deletions cut 7 bases from V and 0 bases from J, with 9 bases between. The germline gives CDR1 DFQATT, CDR2 SNEGSKA (reference sequence). This CDR3 reads CSGQRYQETQYF. CDR3 bases: TGCAGTGGCCAGAGGTACCAAGAGACCCAGTACTTC.

This clone was counted many times. The genes are TRBV18 and TRBJ2-7; tentatively, D is TRBD1 (6 bases). The CDR3 consists of 12 residues. V was cut by 3 bases and J by 4 bases, with 7 bases left in between. Per the germline V gene, CDR1 is KGHSH and CDR2 is LQKENI. As DNA, the CDR3 is TGTGCCAGCTCACCTACAGGGTACGAGCAGTACTTC. Translation gives CASSPTGYEQYF.

This clone has at least ten counts. The chain is built from TRBV5-6 and TRBJ2-3; D ambiguous. CDR3 length: 14 residues. Trimming shortened V by 3 bases and J by 2 bases, and 10 bases separated the two germline ends. Germline assignment: CDR1 SGHDT and CDR2 YYEEEE. The CDR3 loop is CASSSVGDTDTQYF. Here the CDR3 DNA reads TGTGCCAGCAGCTCCGTCGGCGACACAGATACGCAGTATTTT.

The V call is TRBV20-1, the J call TRBJ2-5; the D gene is possibly TRBD2 (6 bases). The V end lost 6 bases, the J end lost 3 bases, and 29 bases lay between the germline ends. Germline CDR1 and CDR2: DFQATT and SNEGSKA (reference sequence). This CDR3 is built from 18 residues. DNA of the CDR3: TGCAGTGCGCACCCGACGGGGGTACAAGCGCTTCAGGAAGAGACCCAGTACTTC. Protein product: CSAHPTGVQALQEETQYF.

This clone was counted ten times or more. The rearrangement uses TRBV29-1 and TRBJ1-4; 10 positions match TRBD1. CDR1 SQVTM and CDR2 ANQGSEA come from the germline V gene. The junction had 7 bases not matched to a gene; V was cut back by 7 bases and J by 8 bases. This CDR3 comprises 13 residues. This chain's CDR3 is CSARQGAQEKLFF. The CDR3 nucleotides are TGCAGCGCCCGACAGGGGGCGCAAGAAAAACTGTTTTTT. Filled out from reference TRBV29-1 and TRBJ1-4, the complete variable domain reads SAVISQKPSRDICQRGTSLTIQCQVDSQVTMMFWYRQQPGQSLTLIATANQGSEATYESGFVIDKFPISRPNLTFSTLTVSNMSPEDSSIYLCSARQGAQEKLFFGSGTQLSVL.

This clone was detected a few times. A much larger clone sits a single nucleotide away, making a read error possible. Other DNA sequences in this sample translate to the same CDR3. J is TRBJ2-4 and V is TRBV5-1; TRBD1 or TRBD2 may be the D gene (5 bases each). V lost 5 bases and J 3 bases, leaving 21 bases between the germline ends. This CDR3 is 17 amino acids long. CDR1 SGHRS and CDR2 YFSETQ come from the germline V gene. CDR3 bases: TGCGCCAGCAGTTTGTTAGGGTTATTTGGGGGCAAAAACATTCAGTACTTC. Amino acid sequence: CASSLLGLFGGKNIQYF.

This clone was picked up many times. This rearrangement joins TRBV20-1 to TRBJ2-1; D ambiguous. The V and J ends lost 2 bases and 9 bases respectively, with 14 bases between them. CDR3 length: 13 amino acids. Germline V CDR1 and CDR2: DFQATT, SNEGSKA (reference sequence). CDR3 sequence (DNA): TGCAGTGCTAGACGAGCCTCACCCGGTGAGCAGTTCTTC. This translates into CSARRASPGEQFF.

This clone has a count of ten or more. The chain uses TRBV19 and TRBJ2-6, with TRBD2 as a possible D gene (5 bases). CDR3 length: 15 amino acids. CDR1 is LNHDA and CDR2 is SQIVND in the germline V gene (reference sequence). Trimming stripped 9 bases from V and 2 bases from J, with 14 bases between. The CDR3 DNA sequence: TGTGCCAGCCGCGGCACGGGGACTGGGGCCAACGTCCTGACTTTC. Its translation is CASRGTGTGANVLTF. Variable domain in full (rest from reference TRBV19 and TRBJ2-6): DGGITQSPKYLFRKEGQNVTLSCEQNLNHDAMYWYRQDPGQGLRLIYYSQIVNDFQKGDIAEGYSVSREKKESFPLTVTSAQKNPTAFYLCASRGTGTGANVLTFGAGSRLTVL.

This clone was counted ten times or more. This chain joins TRBV4-2 and TRBJ2-3; D not certain. V was shortened by 3 bases and J by 3 bases, with 1 base between the two germline ends. This CDR3 comprises 11 residues. Germline CDR1 reads LGHNA; CDR2 reads YNFKEQ. The CDR3 DNA follows: TGTGCCAGCAGCCATACAGATACGCAGTATTTT. It translates to CASSHTDTQYF.

This clone was recorded at least ten times. This chain joins TRBV6-1 and TRBJ2-2; 8 positions match TRBD1. CDR3 length: 15 amino acids. The ends lost 7 bases at V and 4 bases at J; junction bases unmatched: 8. From germline, CDR1 is MNHNS and CDR2 SASEGT. The CDR3 is CASKRQGWSTGELFF. The CDR3 region has the DNA TGTGCCAGCAAAAGACAGGGGTGGAGCACCGGGGAGCTGTTTTTT.

This clone was picked up a small number of times. The CDR3 DNA is TGTGCCGCTGCTAGGTGGGGCAATCAGCCCCAGCATTTT. Its translation: CAAARWGNQPQHF. The V gene is TRBV27, the J gene TRBJ1-5; no definite D call. The CDR3 is 13 residues long. Germline V gene sequence: CDR1 MNHEY, CDR2 SMNVEV (reference sequence). V was shortened by 11 bases and J by 2 bases, with 13 bases between the two germline ends.

There are many counts of this clone. The chain recombines TRBV25-1 with TRBJ1-2; TRBD1 agrees at 8 bases. V was clipped by 7 bases and J by 2 bases; unmatched bases: 9. Germline loops: CDR1 MGHDK, CDR2 SYGVNS. The CDR3 totals 15 residues. For the CDR3, the DNA is TGTGCCAGCAACAACTGGGGACAGGAGAACTATGGCTACACCTTC. This gives the protein CASNNWGQENYGYTF.

By frequency in the sample, this clone is medium-sized (0.01 to 0.1%). The chain has TRBV7-9 and TRBJ1-1; D not certain. The CDR3 runs to 13 residues. Per the germline V gene, CDR1 is SEHNR and CDR2 is FQNEAQ (reference sequence). Deletions cut 3 bases from V and 1 base from J, with 6 bases between. The CDR3 DNA reads as TGTGCCAGCAGCTTGGTCCAGAACACTGAAGCTTTCTTT. Amino acids: CASSLVQNTEAFF.

This clone was seen repeatedly, ten times or more. V and J are TRBV10-3 and TRBJ1-5; D not certain. Germline CDR1 ENHRY, CDR2 SYGVKD. The CDR3 is 14 amino acids. The V end was cut by 2 bases, the J end by 9 bases, with 14 bases between. This CDR3 reads CAISEGQNARPQHF. CDR3 DNA sequence: TGTGCCATCAGTGAGGGGCAGAATGCGAGGCCCCAGCATTTT.

This clone was seen ten or more times. The chain joins TRBV20-1 to TRBJ2-7; weak D call: TRBD2 (5 bases). In germline, CDR1 is DFQATT, CDR2 SNEGSKA (reference sequence). The V and J ends lost 5 bases and 5 bases respectively, with 16 bases between them. The CDR3 has 13 amino acids. The CDR3 spells CSAAGPVEDEQYF. Here the CDR3 DNA reads TGCAGTGCTGCGGGCCCCGTCGAGGACGAGCAGTACTTC.

By proportion, this clone is medium-sized. The CDR3: CASSRTSGATYEQYF. Here the CDR3 DNA reads TGTGCCAGCAGCCGGACTAGCGGGGCTACCTACGAGCAGTACTTC. The chain has TRBV11-2 and TRBJ2-7, with 12 bases aligning to TRBD2. Germline loops: CDR1 SGHAT, CDR2 FQNNGV. V dropped 5 bases and J dropped 2; count of bases not matched to a gene: 4. The CDR3 is 15 amino acids.